The present T cell receptor (beta chain) was sequenced within a study of graft-versus-host responses after intestinal transplantation. Study-level information: The transplants performed in recipients were multivisceral, liver-intestinal, or isolated intestinal. Every recipient had anti-thymocyte globulin induction and 2 to 4 years of tacrolimus plus steroids.

About this clone itself: Its antigen is currently unknown.

Profiled with immunoSEQ multiplex PCR; TCRdb holds only in-frame clones, not every one. The sample has some 39,000 clones, 90% to 95% seen once. General study results and limits: High graft-versus-host to host-versus-graft clonal ratios were found in allografts of patients who had graft-donor T cell macrochimerism.

This CDR3 has 13 residues. Looked up from germline, CDR1 is MNHEY and CDR2 is SVGAGI. V was pared by 6 bases and J by 3 bases, with 11 bases between. The TCR sequence derives from a human donor who was the organ donor for an intestinal transplant. V gene TRBV6-5 combines with J gene TRBJ1-2, with TRBD1 as a possible D gene (6 bases). The sequenced sample was unstimulated CD8+ T cells sorted from spleen or lymph node cells, obtained before transplant. The CDR3 loop reads CASRQGGDYGYTF. In nucleotides, the CDR3 is TGTGCCAGCAGACAAGGGGGTGACTATGGCTACACCTTC.